This note documents a single T cell receptor beta chain sequence. What it binds is unknown. The data derive from a study of Tregs in tolerant kidney transplant recipients. Study-wide results and caveats: No direct test of biological reproducibility was done here. The most relevant donor-specific Treg TCRbeta repertoire apparently came from expansion with activated donor B cells.

Unstimulated regulatory T cells (CD4+CD25+CD127-), CD4+CD25- non-regulatory cells, CD4 and CD8 cells were FACS-sorted from thawed PBMCs. Regulatory T cells were sorted from thawed PBMCs rested overnight at 37°C with around 220 IU/ml IL-2. Data came from immunoSEQ multiplex PCR; TCRdb stores just in-frame clones and leaves some out. The repertoire consists of about 46,000 clones, with about 89% occurring once and the leading ten covering 0.55% to 0.85%. The sequence derives from a human donor in good health. Input material: Tregs from blood.

CDR3 amino acids: CASSLHGTEVHYGYTF. The CDR3 DNA is TGTGCCAGCAGCTTACATGGGACGGAAGTACACTATGGCTACACCTTC. V and J are TRBV7-9 and TRBJ1-2; D may be TRBD1 (5 bases). With 2 bases removed from V and 3 bases from J, the gap between germline ends came to 16 bases. The CDR3 is 16 residues long. Germline CDR1 and CDR2: SEHNR and FQNEAQ (reference sequence).